A single sample is the source of the 9 T cell receptor beta chains below, sequenced in a study of OX40 agonist ivuxolimab in advanced cancers. Libraries were prepared by immunoSEQ multiplex PCR; TCRdb keeps only in-frame clonotypes and omits some of them. In the table there are tens of thousands of clones, around 86% of which are singletons. This material consisted of CD4+ or CD8+ T cells sorted from blood, taken in a trial of the OX40 agonist ivuxolimab. All receptors derive from an adult with an advanced solid tumor such as melanoma, head and neck, liver or kidney cancer.

V and J are TRBV9 and TRBJ2-7; D is possibly TRBD2 (5 bases). V was clipped by 4 bases and J by 3 bases, with 11 bases between them. The CDR3 is 13 amino acids. Germline V gene sequence: CDR1 SGDLS, CDR2 YYNGEE. This CDR3 reads CASSSTGLYEQYF. The CDR3 nucleotides are TGTGCCAGCAGCTCCACCGGACTCTACGAGCAGTACTTC.

This clone was observed a single time. CDR3 DNA sequence: TGTGCCAGCAGCTTGGGCCCCTCCAGCGGGGGGACGGATACGCAGTATTTT. This gives the protein CASSLGPSSGGTDTQYF. The chain links TRBV5-6 to TRBJ2-3; TRBD2 matches at 9 bases. The CDR3 is made up of 17 amino acids. Germline V gene sequence: CDR1 SGHDT, CDR2 YYEEEE. Losses at the gene ends were 0 bases for V and 6 bases for J; bases not matched to a gene: 11.

This clone has more than one count but fewer than ten. DNA of the CDR3: TGTGCCAGCAGTATGAACTATGGCTACACCTTC. Residues: CASSMNYGYTF. The V call is TRBV2, the J call TRBJ1-2; D gene unclear. CDR1 is SNHLY, CDR2 FYNNEI, per germline. V gave up 5 bases and J gave up 2 bases, with 3 bases separating them. The CDR3 has 11 residues.

The chain joins TRBV7-9 to TRBJ2-1; TRBD1 matches 7 bases. J gave up 6 bases and V 2 bases, and 7 bases lay outside the gene matches. This CDR3 is built from 15 residues. Germline-derived CDR1 and CDR2 are SEHNR and FQNEAQ (reference sequence). This CDR3 is CASSLTGQISNEQFF. CDR3 DNA sequence: TGTGCCAGCAGCTTAACGGGACAGATTTCCAATGAGCAGTTCTTC. The full variable domain, in which reference TRBV7-9 and TRBJ2-1 provide the parts outside the CDR3, is DTGVSQNPRHKITKRGQNVTFRCDPISEHNRLYWYRQTLGQGPEFLTYFQNEAQLEKSRLLSDRFSAERPKGSFSTLEIQRTEQGDSAMYLCASSLTGQISNEQFFGPGTRLTVL.

This chain connects TRBV19 to TRBJ2-3; 15 bases fit TRBD2. Unmatched junction bases numbered 3, after V lost 4 bases and J lost 4 bases. The CDR3 sequence is 16 residues long. Germline V CDR1 and CDR2: LNHDA, SQIVND (reference sequence). CDR3 residues: CASSRTSGGAADTQYF. In DNA form, the CDR3 reads TGTGCCAGTAGTAGGACTAGCGGGGGGGCTGCAGATACGCAGTATTTT.

The genes are TRBV10-3 and TRBJ2-7, with D possibly matching TRBD1 (5 bases). V lost 8 bases and J 5 bases, leaving 19 bases between the germline ends. This CDR3 contains 14 residues. Germline V gene sequence: CDR1 ENHRY, CDR2 SYGVKD. The CDR3 here is CAISRSGSNHEQYF. The CDR3 DNA reads TGTGCCATCTCCCGTTCAGGGTCCAACCACGAGCAGTACTTC.

The rearrangement links TRBV10-2 to TRBJ1-5; D is uncertain. The germline V gene has CDR1 WSHSY and CDR2 SAAADI. CDR3 length: 13 amino acids. V lost 6 bases and J lost 2, with 8 bases in between. The CDR3 is CASRGFGNQPQHF. The CDR3 region has the DNA TGCGCCAGCAGAGGCTTTGGCAATCAGCCCCAGCATTTT.

The chain carries TRBV29-1 and TRBJ2-7; TRBD1 might be the D (6 bases). Germline CDR1 reads SQVTM; CDR2 reads ANQGSEA. V was shortened by 4 bases and J by 6 bases, with 16 bases between the two germline ends. This CDR3 spans 13 amino acids. The CDR3 protein is CSVGAAGDFEQYF. CDR3 coding DNA: TGCAGCGTTGGGGCAGCAGGGGATTTCGAGCAGTACTTC.

This clone was counted once. The genes are TRBV5-6 and TRBJ2-7; unclear D gene. Germline CDR1 and CDR2: SGHDT and YYEEEE. The CDR3 runs to 16 residues. V was pared by 2 bases and J by 1 base, with 16 bases between. CDR3 DNA sequence: TGTGCCAGCAGCTTATCGGACCTTGACGGTTCCTACGAGCAGTACTTC. This encodes CASSLSDLDGSYEQYF.